The clone carrying this T cell receptor beta chain was recorded at least ten times. Its target is unknown. The data were taken from a study of identical twins. Findings and caveats of the study: Cross-sectional statistics, not tracking of the same donors, supported the conclusions.

Template switching added a universal primer site; cDNA carried unique molecular identifiers. TCRdb called the 5' RACE reads again in MiXCR, with one record for every CDR3 protein. Of about 890,000 distinct CDR3 sequences detected, 9% to 15% appear once; the ten largest clones hold roughly 1.5%. Among all donors, each was a healthy Caucasian. This CDR3 has 13 amino acids. Trimming shortened V by 2 bases and J by 10 bases, and 10 bases separated the two germline ends. The germline V gene encodes CDR1 SGHKS and CDR2 YYEKEE (reference sequence). The data were also submitted as part of a second study, on yellow fever vaccine responses in identical twins.

The sample was PBMCs. The rearrangement joins TRBV5-5 to TRBJ1-6; D gene unclear. The TCR was taken from a woman aged 18 to 35 in good health. The CDR3 sequence is CASSLGRNSPLHF. The DNA for the CDR3 is TGTGCCAGCAGCTTAGGGAGAAACTCACCCCTCCACTTT.